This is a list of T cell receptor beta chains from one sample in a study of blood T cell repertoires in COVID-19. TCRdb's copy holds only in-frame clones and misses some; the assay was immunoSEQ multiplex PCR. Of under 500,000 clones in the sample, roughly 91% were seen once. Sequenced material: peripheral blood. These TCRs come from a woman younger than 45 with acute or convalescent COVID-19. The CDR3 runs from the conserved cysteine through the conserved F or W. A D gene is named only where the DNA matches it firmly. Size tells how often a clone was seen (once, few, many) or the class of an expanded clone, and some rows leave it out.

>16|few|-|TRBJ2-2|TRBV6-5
CASSSRGPANTGELFF
TGTGCCAGCAGTTCCAGGGGACCAGCGAACACCGGGGAGCTGTTTTTT
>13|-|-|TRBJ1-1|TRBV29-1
CSVEDLRDTEAFF
TGCAGCGTCGAGGACCTGAGGGACACTGAAGCTTTCTTT
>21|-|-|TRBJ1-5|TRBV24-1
CATSDLQFREWRPYSNQPQHF
TGTGCCACCAGTGATTTGCAATTTCGTGAGTGGAGACCCTATAGCAATCAGCCCCAGCATTTT
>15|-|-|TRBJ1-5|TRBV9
CASSVGTSSNQPQHF
TGTGCCAGCAGCGTAGGAACATCTAGCAATCAGCCCCAGCATTTT
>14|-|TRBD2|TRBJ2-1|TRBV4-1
CASSLGLAGNEQFF
TGCGCCAGCAGCCTGGGACTAGCGGGTAATGAGCAGTTCTTC
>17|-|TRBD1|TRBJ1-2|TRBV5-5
CASSQVPGQGVSYGYTF
TGTGCCAGCAGCCAAGTCCCGGGACAGGGGGTTAGCTATGGCTACACCTTC
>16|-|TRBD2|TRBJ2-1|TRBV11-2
CASSLFGTSRSNEQFF
TGTGCCAGCAGCTTATTCGGGACTAGCAGAAGCAATGAGCAGTTCTTC
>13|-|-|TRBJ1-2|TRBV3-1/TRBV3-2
CASSPTDLLGYTF
TGTGCCAGCAGTCCAACCGACCTACTAGGCTACACCTTC
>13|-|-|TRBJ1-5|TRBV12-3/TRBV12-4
CASSLEGDQPQHF
TGTGCCAGCAGTTTAGAAGGAGATCAGCCCCAGCATTTT
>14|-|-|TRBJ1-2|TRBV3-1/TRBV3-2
CASSQAGIDYGYTF
TGTGCCAGCAGCCAAGCGGGGATTGACTATGGCTACACCTTC
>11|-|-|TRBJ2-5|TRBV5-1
CASSLQETQYF
TGCGCCAGCAGCCTCCAAGAGACCCAGTACTTC
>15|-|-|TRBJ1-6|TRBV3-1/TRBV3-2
CASSQASSMNSPLHF
TGTGCCAGCAGCCAAGCTAGCAGTATGAATTCACCCCTCCACTTT
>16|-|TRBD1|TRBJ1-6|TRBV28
CASSPGTGVMFSPLHF
TGTGCCAGCAGCCCCGGGACAGGGGTTATGTTTTCACCCCTCCACTTT
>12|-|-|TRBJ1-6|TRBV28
CASSDGDSPLHF
TGTGCCAGCAGCGACGGGGATTCACCCCTCCACTTT
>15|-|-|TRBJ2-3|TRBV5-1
CASSLNTGLTDTQYF
TGCGCCAGCAGCTTAAATACAGGGCTCACAGATACGCAGTATTTT
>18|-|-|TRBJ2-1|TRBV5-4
CASQGGVLLEVPHNEQFF
TGTGCCAGCCAAGGGGGGGTCCTCTTAGAAGTGCCCCACAATGAGCAGTTCTTC
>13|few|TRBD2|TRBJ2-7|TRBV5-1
CASSPGLAKEQYF
TGCGCCAGCAGCCCGGGACTAGCGAAAGAGCAGTACTTC